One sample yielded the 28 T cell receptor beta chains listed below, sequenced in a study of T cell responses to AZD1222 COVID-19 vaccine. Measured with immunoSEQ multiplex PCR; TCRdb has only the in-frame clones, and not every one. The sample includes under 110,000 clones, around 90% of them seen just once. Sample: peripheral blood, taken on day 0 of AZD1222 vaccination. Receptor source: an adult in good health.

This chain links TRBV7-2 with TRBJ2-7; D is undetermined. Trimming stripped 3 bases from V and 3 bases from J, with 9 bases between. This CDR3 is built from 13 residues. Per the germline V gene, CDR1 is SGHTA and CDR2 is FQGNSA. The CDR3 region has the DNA TGTGCCAGCAGCTTCGACTCCAACTACGAGCAGTACTTC. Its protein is CASSFDSNYEQYF. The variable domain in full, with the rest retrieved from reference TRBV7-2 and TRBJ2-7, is GAGVSQSPSNKVTEKGKDVELRCDPISGHTALYWYRQSLGQGLEFLIYFQGNSAPDKSGLPSDRFSAERTGGSVSTLTIQRTQQEDSAVYLCASSFDSNYEQYFGPGTRLTVT.

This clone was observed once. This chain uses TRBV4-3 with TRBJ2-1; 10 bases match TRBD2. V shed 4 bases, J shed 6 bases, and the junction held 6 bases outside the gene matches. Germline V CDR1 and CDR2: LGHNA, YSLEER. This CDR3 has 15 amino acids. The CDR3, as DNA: TGCGCCAGCAGCCCCGCGGGACTAGCGAGCAATGAGCAGTTCTTC. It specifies CASSPAGLASNEQFF.

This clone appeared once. CDR3 coding DNA: TGTGCCAGCAGCTTGCCCAAGACTGAAGCTTTCTTT. Amino acids: CASSLPKTEAFF. The chain uses TRBV5-6 and TRBJ1-1; D gene uncertain. This CDR3 spans 12 amino acids. Deletions cut 1 base from V and 5 bases from J, with 6 bases between. The germline CDR1 and CDR2 sequences are SGHDT and YYEEEE.

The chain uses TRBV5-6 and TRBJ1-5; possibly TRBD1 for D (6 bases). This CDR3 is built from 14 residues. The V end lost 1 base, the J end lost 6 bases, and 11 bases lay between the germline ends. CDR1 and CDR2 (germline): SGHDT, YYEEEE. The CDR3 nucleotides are TGTGCCAGCAGCTTGACAGGGTCGACTCAGCCCCAGCATTTT. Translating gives CASSLTGSTQPQHF.

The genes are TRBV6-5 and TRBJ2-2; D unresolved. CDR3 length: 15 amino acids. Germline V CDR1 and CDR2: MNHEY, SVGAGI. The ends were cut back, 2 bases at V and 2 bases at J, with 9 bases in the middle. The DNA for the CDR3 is TGTGCCAGCAGTTACCGTACAGATAACACCGGGGAGCTGTTTTTT. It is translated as CASSYRTDNTGELFF.

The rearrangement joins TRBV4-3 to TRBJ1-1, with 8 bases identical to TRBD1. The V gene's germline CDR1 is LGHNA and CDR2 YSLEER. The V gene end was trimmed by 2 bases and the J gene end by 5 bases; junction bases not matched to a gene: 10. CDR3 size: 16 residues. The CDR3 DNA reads TGCGCCAGCAGCCAATCGACAGGGGAGAGAGGTACTGAAGCTTTCTTT. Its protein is CASSQSTGERGTEAFF.

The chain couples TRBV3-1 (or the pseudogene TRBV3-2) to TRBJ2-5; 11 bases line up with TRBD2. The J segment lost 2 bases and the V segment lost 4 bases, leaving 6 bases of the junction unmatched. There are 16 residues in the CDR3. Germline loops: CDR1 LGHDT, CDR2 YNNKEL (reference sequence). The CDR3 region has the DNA TGTGCCAGCAGCCTAAGTAGCGGGAGGGGACAAGAGACCCAGTACTTC. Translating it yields CASSLSSGRGQETQYF.

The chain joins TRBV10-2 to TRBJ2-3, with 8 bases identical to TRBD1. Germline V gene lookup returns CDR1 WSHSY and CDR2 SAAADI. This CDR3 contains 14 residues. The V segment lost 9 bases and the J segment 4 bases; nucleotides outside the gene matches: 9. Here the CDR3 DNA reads TGCGCCAGGGAGTTGACAGGGGCGGCAGATACGCAGTATTTT. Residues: CARELTGAADTQYF.

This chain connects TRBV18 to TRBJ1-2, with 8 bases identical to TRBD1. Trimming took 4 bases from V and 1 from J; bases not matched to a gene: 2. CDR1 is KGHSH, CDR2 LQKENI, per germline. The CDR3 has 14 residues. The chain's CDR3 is CASSQTGVNYGYTF. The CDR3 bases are TGTGCCAGCTCACAGACAGGGGTTAACTATGGCTACACCTTC.

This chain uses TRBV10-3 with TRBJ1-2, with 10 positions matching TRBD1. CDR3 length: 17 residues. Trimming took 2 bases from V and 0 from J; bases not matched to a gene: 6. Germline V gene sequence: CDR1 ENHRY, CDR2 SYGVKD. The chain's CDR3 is CAISEKGDRGANYGYTF. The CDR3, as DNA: TGTGCCATCAGTGAGAAAGGGGACAGGGGCGCTAACTATGGCTACACCTTC.

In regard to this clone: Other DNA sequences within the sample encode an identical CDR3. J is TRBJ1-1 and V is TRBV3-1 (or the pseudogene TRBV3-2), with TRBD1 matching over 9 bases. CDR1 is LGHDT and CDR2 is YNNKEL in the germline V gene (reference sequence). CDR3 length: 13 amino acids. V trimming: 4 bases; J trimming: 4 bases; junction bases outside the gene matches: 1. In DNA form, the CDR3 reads TGTGCCAGCAGCCCACAGGGGGCCACTGAAGCTTTCTTT. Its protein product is CASSPQGATEAFF.

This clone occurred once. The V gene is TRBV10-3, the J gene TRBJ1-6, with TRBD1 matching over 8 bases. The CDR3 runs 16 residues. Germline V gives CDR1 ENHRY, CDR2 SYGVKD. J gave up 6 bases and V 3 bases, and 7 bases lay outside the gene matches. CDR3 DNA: TGTGCCATCAGTGACGCCACAGGGGGTAGTAATTCACCCCTCCACTTT. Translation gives CAISDATGGSNSPLHF.

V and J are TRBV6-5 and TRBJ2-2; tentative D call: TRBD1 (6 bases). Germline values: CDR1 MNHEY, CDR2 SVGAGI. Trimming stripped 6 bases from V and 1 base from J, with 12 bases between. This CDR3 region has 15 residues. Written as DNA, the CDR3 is TGTGCCAGCAGCCCCTGGGGACAGAACACCGGGGAGCTGTTTTTT. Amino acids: CASSPWGQNTGELFF.

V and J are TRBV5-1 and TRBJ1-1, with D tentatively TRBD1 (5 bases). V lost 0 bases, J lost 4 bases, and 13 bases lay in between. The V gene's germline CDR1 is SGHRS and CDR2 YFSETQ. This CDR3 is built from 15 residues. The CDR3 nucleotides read TGCGCCAGCAGCTTGGGCGTCAGGGAGGTCACTGAAGCTTTCTTT. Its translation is CASSLGVREVTEAFF.

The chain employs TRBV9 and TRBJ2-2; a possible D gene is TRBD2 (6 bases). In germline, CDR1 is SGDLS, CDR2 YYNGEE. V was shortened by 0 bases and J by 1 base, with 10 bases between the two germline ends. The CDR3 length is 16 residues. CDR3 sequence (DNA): TGTGCCAGCAGCGTAGAGGTAGCGGTGAACACCGGGGAGCTGTTTTTT. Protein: CASSVEVAVNTGELFF.

The CDR3 loop is CASSISTEQFF. The CDR3 coding sequence is TGTGCCAGCAGTATTTCCACCGAGCAGTTCTTC. V is TRBV2 and J is TRBJ2-1; no clear D gene. This CDR3 has 11 residues. Germline V lookup: CDR1 SNHLY, CDR2 FYNNEI. The V end lost 5 bases, the J end lost 10 bases, and 9 bases lay between the germline ends.

CDR3 protein: CATSRQGLALYEQYF. In DNA, the CDR3 is TGTGCCACCAGCAGGCAGGGGCTAGCACTCTACGAGCAGTACTTC. This sequence joins TRBV15 and TRBJ2-7; D possibly corresponds to TRBD1 (6 bases). Deletions cut 3 bases from V and 3 bases from J, with 15 bases between. Germline V lookup: CDR1 LNHNV, CDR2 YYDKDF (reference sequence). This CDR3 is built from 15 residues.

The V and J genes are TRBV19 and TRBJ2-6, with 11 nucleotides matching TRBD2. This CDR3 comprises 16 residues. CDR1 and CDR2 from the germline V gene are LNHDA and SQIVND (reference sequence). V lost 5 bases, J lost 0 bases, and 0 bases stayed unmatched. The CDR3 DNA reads TGTGCCAGTAGTCTAGCGGGGGGCTCTGGGGCCAACGTCCTGACTTTC. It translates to CASSLAGGSGANVLTF.

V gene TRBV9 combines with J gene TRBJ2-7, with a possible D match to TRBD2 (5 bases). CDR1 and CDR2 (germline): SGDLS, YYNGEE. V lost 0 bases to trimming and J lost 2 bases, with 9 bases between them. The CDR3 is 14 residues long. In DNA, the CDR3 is TGTGCCAGCAGCGTAGATGCGGGTACCTACGAGCAGTACTTC. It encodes CASSVDAGTYEQYF.

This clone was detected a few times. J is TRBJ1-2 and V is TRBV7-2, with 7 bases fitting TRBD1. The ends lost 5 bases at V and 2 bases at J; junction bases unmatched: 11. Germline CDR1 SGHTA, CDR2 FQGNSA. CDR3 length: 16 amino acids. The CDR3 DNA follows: TGTGCCAGCAGCCCCCCCCTAGGGGGCCTGAACTATGGCTACACCTTC. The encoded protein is CASSPPLGGLNYGYTF. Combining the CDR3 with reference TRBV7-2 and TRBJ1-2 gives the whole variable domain GAGVSQSPSNKVTEKGKDVELRCDPISGHTALYWYRQSLGQGLEFLIYFQGNSAPDKSGLPSDRFSAERTGGSVSTLTIQRTQQEDSAVYLCASSPPLGGLNYGYTFGSGTRLTVV.

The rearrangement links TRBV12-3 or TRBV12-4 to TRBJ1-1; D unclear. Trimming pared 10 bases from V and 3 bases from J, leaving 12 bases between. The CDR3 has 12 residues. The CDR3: CAILIGDTEAFF. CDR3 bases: TGTGCCATCCTGATTGGGGACACTGAAGCTTTCTTT.

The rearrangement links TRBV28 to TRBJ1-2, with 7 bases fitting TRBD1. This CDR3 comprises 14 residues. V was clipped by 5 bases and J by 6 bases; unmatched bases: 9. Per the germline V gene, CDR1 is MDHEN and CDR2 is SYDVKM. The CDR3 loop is CASSAPAGGNGYTF. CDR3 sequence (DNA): TGTGCCAGCAGTGCCCCTGCAGGGGGAAATGGCTACACCTTC.

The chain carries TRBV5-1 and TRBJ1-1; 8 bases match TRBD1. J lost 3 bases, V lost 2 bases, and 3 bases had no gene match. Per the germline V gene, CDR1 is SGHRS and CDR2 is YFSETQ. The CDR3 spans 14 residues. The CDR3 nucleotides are TGCGCCAGCAGCTTCCTGACAGGGGACACTGAAGCTTTCTTT. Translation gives CASSFLTGDTEAFF.

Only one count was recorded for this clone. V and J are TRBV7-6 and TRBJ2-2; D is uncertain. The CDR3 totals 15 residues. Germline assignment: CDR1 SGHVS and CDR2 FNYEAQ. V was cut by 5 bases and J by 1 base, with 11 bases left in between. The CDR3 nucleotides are TGTGCCAGCAGCAGACTCGCCCTGAACACCGGGGAGCTGTTTTTT. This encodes CASSRLALNTGELFF.

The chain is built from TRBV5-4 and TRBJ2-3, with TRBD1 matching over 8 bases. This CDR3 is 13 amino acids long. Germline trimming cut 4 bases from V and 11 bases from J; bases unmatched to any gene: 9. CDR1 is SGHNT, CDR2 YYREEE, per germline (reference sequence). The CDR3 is CASSRDRPGGQYF. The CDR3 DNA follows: TGTGCCAGCAGCCGGGACAGGCCAGGGGGGCAGTATTTT. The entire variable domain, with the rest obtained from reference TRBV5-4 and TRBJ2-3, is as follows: ETGVTQSPTHLIKTRGQQVTLRCSSQSGHNTVSWYQQALGQGPQFIFQYYREEENGRGNFPPRFSGLQFPNYSSELNVNALELDDSALYLCASSRDRPGGQYFGPGTRLTVL.

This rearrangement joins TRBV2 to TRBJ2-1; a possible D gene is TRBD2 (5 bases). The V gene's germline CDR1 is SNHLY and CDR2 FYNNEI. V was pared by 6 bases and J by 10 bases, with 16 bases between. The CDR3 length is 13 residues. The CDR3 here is CASSVLPGGEQFF. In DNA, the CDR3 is TGTGCCAGCAGCGTTCTACCTGGCGGGGAGCAGTTCTTC. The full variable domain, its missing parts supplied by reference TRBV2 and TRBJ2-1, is EPEVTQTPSHQVTQMGQEVILRCVPISNHLYFYWYRQILGQKVEFLVSFYNNEISEKSEIFDDQFSVERPDGSNFTLKIRSTKLEDSAMYFCASSVLPGGEQFFGPGTRLTVL.

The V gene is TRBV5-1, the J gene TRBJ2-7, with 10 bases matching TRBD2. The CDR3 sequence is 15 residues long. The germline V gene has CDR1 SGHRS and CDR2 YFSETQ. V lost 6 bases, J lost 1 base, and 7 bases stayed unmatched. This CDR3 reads CASMGIAGGSYEQYF. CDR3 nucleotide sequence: TGCGCCAGCATGGGGATAGCGGGAGGATCCTACGAGCAGTACTTC.

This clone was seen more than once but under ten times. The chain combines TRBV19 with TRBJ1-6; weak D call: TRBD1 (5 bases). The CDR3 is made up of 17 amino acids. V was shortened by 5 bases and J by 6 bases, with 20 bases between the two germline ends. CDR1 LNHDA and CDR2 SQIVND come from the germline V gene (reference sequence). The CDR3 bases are TGTGCCAGTAGTCGGGACCGCCAAAAGGGAGTTAATTCACCCCTCCACTTT. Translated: CASSRDRQKGVNSPLHF.